This T cell receptor (beta chain) derives from a study of Tregs in tolerant kidney transplant recipients. Study-wide results and limits: Findings come from small patient numbers and require larger validation. Changing PCR primers prevented nucleotide comparison between some patients' samples. This study did not directly address biological reproducibility.

Concerning this clone: Its antigen is undetermined. The read gets to within 3 residues of the CDR3 end, and the germline J gene fills in the rest.

V was clipped by 5 bases and J by 8 bases; unmatched bases: 7. Germline values: CDR1 SGHTA, CDR2 FQGTGA. The CDR3 has 13 residues. Related graft donors supplied nonmyeloablative bone marrow transplants, and mixed chimerism was transient. Unstimulated regulatory T cells (CD4+CD25+CD127-), CD4+CD25- non-regulatory cells, CD4 and CD8 cells were FACS-sorted from thawed PBMCs. Profiled with immunoSEQ multiplex PCR; TCRdb holds only in-frame clones, not every one. This specimen shows over 14,000 clones; the ten leading clones hold 3.5%. This material consisted of CD4+ T cells from blood (PBMCs), taken 12 months after the transplant. The TCR comes from a human patient who received a combined kidney and bone marrow transplant. The graft donor may have contributed some T cells. The chain employs TRBV7-3 and TRBJ2-3; 7 bases are a match to TRBD2. CDR3 protein: CASSTSGIGTQYF. The CDR3 bases that were read are TGTGCCAGCAGCACGAGCGGGATTGGTACG.